This T cell receptor beta chain was observed in a study of blood T cell repertoires in COVID-19. Study in general: PBMCs, B-cell-depleted T cells, or T cells were the source of the cDNA or gDNA that made up the material.

Original analysis: Reference gene primer amplification in the assay estimated nucleated cell counts. Sequenced by immunoSEQ multiplex PCR; TCRdb stores in-frame clones only, minus some. From that table come the V and J calls and clone size; the DNA was used to work out D and trimming. The sample shows about 170,000 clones, roughly 80% of them seen only once. The V gene's germline CDR1 is MNHEY and CDR2 SVGAGI. The CDR3 length is 16 residues. The J segment lost 4 bases and the V segment lost 4 bases, leaving 7 bases of the junction unmatched. This clonotype was sampled from a woman aged 80 or older with acute or convalescent COVID-19. Source material: peripheral blood. This sequence joins TRBV6-5 and TRBJ2-1, with 10 bases matching TRBD2. In DNA form, the CDR3 reads TGTGCCAGCAGTTCGTCTAGCGGGGGTGGATACAATGAGCAGTTCTTC. Its protein product is CASSSSSGGGYNEQFF.